This T cell receptor (beta chain) was documented in a study of cytomegalovirus exposure and HLA in healthy donors. Study-wide results and caveats: Compared with the roughly 700-donor mean, an Asian-associated ancestry cluster reportedly had fewer N-insertions, according to a later analysis.

Remarks on this clone: What it binds is unknown.

The PCR used 60 Vbeta and 13 Jbeta primers. This table comes from immunoSEQ multiplex PCR, and its TCRdb copy is limited to in-frame clones, with some not included. The data contain some 180,000 clones, roughly four fifths of them seen just once; the ten biggest clones take up roughly 3%. Looked up from germline, CDR1 is SNHLY and CDR2 is FYNNEI. Between the trimmed V and J ends, which lost 8 bases and 4 bases, there was a span of 15 bases. CDR3 length: 14 residues. Everyone who donated was a healthy bone marrow donor. Sequencing used PBMCs. The rearrangement joins TRBV2 to TRBJ1-5, with D maybe TRBD1 (5 bases). This TCR came from a male donor in good health and CMV-seronegative. The CDR3 DNA follows: TGTGCCAGCGGAGGAGGGGTGAGAAATCAGCCCCAGCATTTT. Its protein is CASGGGVRNQPQHF.